Listed below are T cell receptor beta chains from one sample, sequenced in a study of control samples from healthy donors and cancer patients. Some clones are missing from TCRdb's copy, which holds only in-frame ones; the method was immunoSEQ multiplex PCR. The data contain about 140,000 clones, roughly nine tenths of them singletons. Sequencing was carried out using blood. Receptors were obtained from a young man in good health. Each CDR3 is given without its conserved first and last residue. The D gene is left open where the match is weak.

D gene	V gene	J gene	CDR3 protein
.	TRBV19	TRBJ2-3	ASSISAISTDTQY
TRBD2	TRBV9	TRBJ2-3	ASSEPVGGGIYTQY
TRBD1	TRBV29-1	TRBJ1-2	SVEDSRTGRGYT
TRBD1	TRBV6-5	TRBJ1-5	ASSDRARNQPQH
.	TRBV15	TRBJ1-3	ATSPRVGASGNTIY
.	TRBV13	TRBJ1-3	ASSLPRDASSGNTIY
.	TRBV11-3	TRBJ2-3	ASSFSVDGSTDTQY
.	TRBV6-1	TRBJ1-6	ASSDPFYNSPLH
.	TRBV27	TRBJ2-7	ASSPDLYEQY
TRBD1	TRBV6-5	TRBJ2-5	ASTHSTGGQETQY
.	TRBV30	TRBJ2-3	AWSSVAGTSTDTQY
TRBD2	TRBV3-1/TRBV3-2	TRBJ2-2	ASSQGPLLAGGRANTGELF
TRBD1	TRBV2	TRBJ1-1	ASRKTGDGAEAF